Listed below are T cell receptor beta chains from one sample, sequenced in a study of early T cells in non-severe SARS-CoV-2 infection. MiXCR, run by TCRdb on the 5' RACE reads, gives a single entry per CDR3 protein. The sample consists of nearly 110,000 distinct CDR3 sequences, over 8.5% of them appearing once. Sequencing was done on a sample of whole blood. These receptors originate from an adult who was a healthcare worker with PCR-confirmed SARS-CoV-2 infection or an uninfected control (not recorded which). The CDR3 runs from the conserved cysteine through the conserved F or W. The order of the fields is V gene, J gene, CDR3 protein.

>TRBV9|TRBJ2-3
CASSVGGPTLDTQYF
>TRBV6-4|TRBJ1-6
CASSQPRPADIYYNSPLHF
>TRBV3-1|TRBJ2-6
CASSLRVSGANVLTF
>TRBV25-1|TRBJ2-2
CASSEVGVGELFF
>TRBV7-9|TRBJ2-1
CASSLGPRDGIF
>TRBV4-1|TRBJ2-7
CATSLRLAGGRGEQYF
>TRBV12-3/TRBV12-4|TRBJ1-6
CASSIGPNSPLHF
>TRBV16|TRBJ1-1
CASSPWGNTEAFF
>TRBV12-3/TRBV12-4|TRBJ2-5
CASSLGHPPETQYF
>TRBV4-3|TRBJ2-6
CASSQHGAGGAGANVLTF
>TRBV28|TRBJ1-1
CASSLSGGNTEAFF
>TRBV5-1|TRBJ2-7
CASSFIPGQFYEQYF
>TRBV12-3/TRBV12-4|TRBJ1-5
CASSLSRLQRSQPQHF
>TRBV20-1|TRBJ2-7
CSASRDDTYEQYF
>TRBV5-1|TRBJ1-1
CASSLEVNTEAFF
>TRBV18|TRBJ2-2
CASSPPNAGELFF
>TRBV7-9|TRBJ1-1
CASSFRPGLNTEAFF
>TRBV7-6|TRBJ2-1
CASSYSISSGRAEQFF
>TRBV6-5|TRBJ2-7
CASRSQLRFYEQYF
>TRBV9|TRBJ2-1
CASSVGGGYNEQFF
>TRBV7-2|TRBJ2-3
CASSSRTHSADTQYF
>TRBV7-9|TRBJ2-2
CASSPAKYPGELFF
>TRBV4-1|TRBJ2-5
CASSTLTQETQYF
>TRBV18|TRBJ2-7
CASSPRLYEQYF
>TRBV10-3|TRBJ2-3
CAISERIGQGSDTQYF
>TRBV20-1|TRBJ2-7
CSARSGPTTYEQYF
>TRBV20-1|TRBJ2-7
CSAEGDPRGTSYEQYF
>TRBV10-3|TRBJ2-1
CAIGGAGAIRNNEQFF
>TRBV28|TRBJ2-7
CASREGGGTVDEQYF
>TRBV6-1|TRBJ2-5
CASRVAGGTQYF
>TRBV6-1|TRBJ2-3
CASSEMDGSTDTQYF
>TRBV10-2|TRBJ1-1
CASSVTGVRTEAFF
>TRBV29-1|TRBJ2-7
CSVETGSYEQYF
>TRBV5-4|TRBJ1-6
CASSFGRINSPLHF
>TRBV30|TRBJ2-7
CAWKQDYYEQYF
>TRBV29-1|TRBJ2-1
CSVEVQRASYNEQFF
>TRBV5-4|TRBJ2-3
CASSLAGASTDTQYF
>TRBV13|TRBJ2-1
CASSRGGKNNEQFF
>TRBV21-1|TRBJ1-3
CASTDCCSGNTIYF